This record looks at one T cell receptor beta chain sequence and its context. This clonotype was found a few times. Its antigen target is currently unknown. No much larger clone is present one base from it, and per-base qualities are unavailable. The germline V gene yields KGHSH for CDR1 and LQKENI for CDR2. The V and J ends are trimmed by 0 bases and 7 bases, leaving 9 bases between them. Including cysteine and phenylalanine, the CDR3 has 14 amino acids. Only the CDR3 region is kept as DNA, spanning 42 bases read in frame from base 1. Blood bank volunteers in Maryland, USA served as the healthy controls. For the unsorted PBMC libraries, 2 million PBMCs were stored in RNAlater at -80 degrees C until RNA extraction and were used to generate the libraries. PBMCs were separated from peripheral blood using Ficoll-Hypaque density gradient centrifugation and then cryopreserved in liquid nitrogen. cDNA was synthesized by template-switch 5'RACE using a primer with a 10-nucleotide random unique molecular identifier that tagged each TCR transcript. Over 180 million TCR-beta sequences, covering 15-18 subjects, were produced in each sequencing run. The RNeasy kit was used for extraction of total RNA. The KAPA Real-time Library Amplification kit was used to amplify TCR-beta VDJ regions with primers targeting the TCR constant region and the 5'RACE anchor. Sample indexes and Illumina adaptors were added in a first PCR, and a second PCR then increased library yield. After purification with Ampure beads, the TCR product of roughly 650 bp was size-selected on a 2% E-gel SizeSelection system. Before pooling, libraries had their quality checked on a Bioanalyzer, their concentration measured with Qubit, and their quantity determined with the Kapa Library Quantification kit. Paired-end 2 x 150 bp sequencing of the libraries was performed on an Illumina HiSeq 2500. To increase sequence diversity, roughly 25-31% phiX was spiked into each library pool. The study's processing was this. The UMI-based MiGEC pipeline processed quality-filtered reads and removed over 75% of raw TCR sequences during error correction. VDJ genes were aligned to IMGT germline references, and clonotypes were defined by unique CDR3 amino acid sequence plus V-J genes. Clonal expansion, Shannon diversity and CDR3 relatedness were evaluated with VDJtools (CalcPairwiseDistances, ClusterSamples), while phylogenetic trees were built in CLCbio workbench. Clones with at least 8 unique UMIs were defined as expanded, with this threshold being based on coefficient-of-variation modelling across technical triplicates. TCRdb redid the processing of the public reads, applying fastp at Q25 and MiXCR, and retained in-frame beta chains. Rows with one shared CDR3 protein collapse into an entry with the most common genes and DNA. The authors' filters were not applied to this entry. The table for this sample lists 20,000 to 30,000 distinct CDR3 sequences; approximately 7% of them were counted only once. The ten largest clones take up under 5.5% of the sample.

These data originate in a study of neurological immune-mediated disorders (dated by TCRdb to 2018 to 2020). Background for the entire study: Using UMI-based sequencing, the study compared peripheral blood TCR-beta repertoires from patients with HTLV-I-associated myelopathy (HAM/TSP), patients with multiple sclerosis, and healthy controls. The approximately 110 TCR-beta libraries covered PBMC samples along with longitudinal samples, technical triplicates, and paired sorted CD4+ and CD8+ T-cell subsets. The cohort was made up of approximately 65 subjects, consisting of roughly 15 HAM/TSP patients, about 35 multiple sclerosis patients and around 20 healthy controls. Beyond this particular receptor, the publication reports: Across subjects, expanded clones never shared an identical CDR3 amino acid sequence, which suggests that the TCR-beta repertoires in every group were private. The highest TCR clonal expansion was observed in HAM/TSP patients, whereas the lowest was observed in MS patients, even when compared with healthy controls.

This chain is built from TRBV18 and TRBJ2-2, with a tentative D gene TRBD2 over 6 matching bases. Sequenced material: PBMCs. The sequence was obtained from a woman aged 35 to 49 in good health. The CDR3: CASSPPEGIGELFF. The DNA sequence follows: TGTGCCAGCTCACCACCGGAGGGGATCGGGGAGCTGTTTTTT.